This TCR beta chain was identified in a study of a mutant IDH1 vaccine in newly diagnosed glioma. Only in-frame clones appear in the TCRdb table, and some are missing; sequencing was by immunoSEQ multiplex PCR. The sample yields under 45,000 clones, around 76% seen once. Noted time point: week 23, last vaccination. In the vaccine, a single dose held 300 ug of the mutant IDH1 20-mer peptide, along with topical imiquimod. Note on this clone: Its antigen remains unidentified.

CDR1 and CDR2 from the germline V gene are MNHNS and SASEGT. The CDR3 loop spans 13 amino acids. Losses at the gene ends were 2 bases for V and 14 bases for J; bases not matched to a gene: 7. The chain joins TRBV6-1 to TRBJ1-2, with 11 bases matching TRBD1. This clonotype originated in a man in his fifties or sixties with glioma. The source material was PBMCs, sampled from a glioma patient whose treatment included an IDH1 peptide vaccine. The CDR3 DNA follows: TGTGCCAGCAGTGAATGGGACAGGGGGTTGGGGACCTTC. Amino acid sequence: CASSEWDRGLGTF.